Below, 2 T cell receptor beta chains from the same sample are listed, as sequenced in a study of T cell repertoires in cytomegalovirus infection. TCRdb processed the reads anew with MiXCR; each CDR3 protein has one entry. The sample records around 330,000 distinct CDR3 sequences, about a sixth being singletons. Specimen: PBMCs. Receptor source: a human donor in good health (CMV status not recorded). Some clones in this sample may be carry-over from other donors' samples.

The V gene is TRBV4-3, the J gene TRBJ1-6; 8 positions match TRBD1. Germline-derived CDR1 and CDR2 are LGHNA and YSLEER. The CDR3 is 15 residues long. Trimming took 1 base from V and 9 from J; bases not matched to a gene: 5. The CDR3 DNA sequence: TGCGCCAGCAGCCAAGGCGGGACAGGACTTTCACCCCTCCACTTT. Translating it yields CASSQGGTGLSPLHF.

This clonotype has only a few counts. The CDR3 region is CSARGDGVNQPQHF. The CDR3 DNA sequence: TGCAGTGCTAGAGGGGACGGAGTCAATCAGCCCCAGCATTTT. The chain has TRBV20-1 and TRBJ1-5; a weak D match, TRBD1 (5 bases). V lost 1 base to trimming and J lost 3 bases, with 10 bases between them. This CDR3 comprises 14 residues. Germline CDR1 reads DFQATT; CDR2 reads SNEGSKA (reference sequence).